This T cell receptor (beta chain) was recovered during a study of shared clonotypes between healthy human individuals. Trimming cost V 4 bases and J 8 bases, with 8 bases left between them. CDR1 is ENHRY, CDR2 SYGVKD, per germline. The CDR3 is made up of 11 amino acids. Comments on this clone: The sample holds other DNA sequences that translate to the same CDR3.

Using immunoSEQ multiplex PCR, the repertoire was profiled, and TCRdb retains in-frame clones only, with some absent. The sample includes some 2.1 million clones, just under 95% of them seen just once. Naive CD8 cells, CD45RO-negative and positively selected for CCR7, excluded terminally differentiated effector memory CD45RA+ cells. The receptor was derived from a man aged 18-30 years in good health. Some clones in this sample may be carry-over from other donors' samples. The chain is built from TRBV10-3 and TRBJ1-1; TRBD1 is a possible D gene (6 bases). Sequencing was performed on naive CD8+ T cells from PBMCs. This CDR3 is CAISVGTEAFF. In DNA, the CDR3 is TGTGCCATCAGTGTTGGGACAGAAGCTTTCTTT.